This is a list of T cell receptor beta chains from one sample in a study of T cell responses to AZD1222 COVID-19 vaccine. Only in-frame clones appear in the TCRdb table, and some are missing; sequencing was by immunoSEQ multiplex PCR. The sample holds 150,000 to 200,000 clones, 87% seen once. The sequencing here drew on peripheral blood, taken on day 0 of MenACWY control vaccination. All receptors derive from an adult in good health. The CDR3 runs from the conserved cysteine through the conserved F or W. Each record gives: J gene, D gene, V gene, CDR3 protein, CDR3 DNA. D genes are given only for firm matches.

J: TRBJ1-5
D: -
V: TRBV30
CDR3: CAWSVWGALGNQPQHF
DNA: TGTGCCTGGAGTGTATGGGGAGCGTTAGGCAATCAGCCCCAGCATTTT

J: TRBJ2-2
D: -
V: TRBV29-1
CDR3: CSVDWGAGDTGELFF
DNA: TGCAGCGTCGATTGGGGGGCCGGGGACACCGGGGAGCTGTTTTTT

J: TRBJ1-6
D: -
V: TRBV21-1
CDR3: CASSKESGKDLNSPLHF
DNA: TGTGCCAGCAGCAAAGAGTCTGGGAAGGACCTTAATTCACCCCTCCACTTT

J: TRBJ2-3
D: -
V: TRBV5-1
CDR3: CASSFRDTDTQYF
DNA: TGCGCCAGCAGCTTCCGGGACACAGATACGCAGTATTTT

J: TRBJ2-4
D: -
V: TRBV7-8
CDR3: CASSSALAGGNIQYF
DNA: TGTGCCAGCAGCTCAGCCCTAGCTGGTGGAAACATTCAGTACTTC

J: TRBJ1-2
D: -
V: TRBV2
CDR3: CASRREGFYGYTF
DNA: TGTGCCAGCAGGAGAGAAGGGTTTTATGGCTACACCTTC

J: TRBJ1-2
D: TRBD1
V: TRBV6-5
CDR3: CASTRDSNYGYTF
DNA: TGTGCCAGCACCCGGGACAGCAACTATGGCTACACCTTC

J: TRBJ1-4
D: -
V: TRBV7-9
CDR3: CASSAPVVGSTEKLFF
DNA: TGTGCCAGCAGCGCCCCGGTCGTAGGCAGCACCGAAAAACTGTTTTTT

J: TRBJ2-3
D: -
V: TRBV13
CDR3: CASSLNGARADTQYF
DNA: TGTGCCAGCAGCTTAAACGGGGCGAGGGCAGATACGCAGTATTTT

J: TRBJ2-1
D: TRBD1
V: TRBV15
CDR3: CATSRDRDRGHNEQFF
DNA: TGTGCCACCAGCAGAGACCGGGACAGGGGCCACAATGAGCAGTTCTTC

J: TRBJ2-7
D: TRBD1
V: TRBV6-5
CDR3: CASSYQGQTGEQYF
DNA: TGTGCCAGCAGTTACCAAGGACAGACAGGGGAGCAGTACTTC

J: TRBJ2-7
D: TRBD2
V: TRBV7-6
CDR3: CASSSGGTPGPYEQYF
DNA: TGTGCCAGCAGCTCCGGGGGGACCCCGGGTCCCTACGAGCAGTACTTC

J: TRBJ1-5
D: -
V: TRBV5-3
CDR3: CARSLGGSNQPQHF
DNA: TGTGCCAGAAGCTTGGGGGGTAGCAATCAGCCCCAGCATTTT

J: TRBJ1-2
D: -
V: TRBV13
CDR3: CASSSAQGFEGYTF
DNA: TGTGCCAGCAGCTCTGCGCAGGGGTTTGAGGGCTACACCTTC

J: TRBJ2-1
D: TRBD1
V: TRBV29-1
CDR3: CSVGQGAGEQFF
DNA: TGCAGCGTTGGACAGGGGGCGGGTGAGCAGTTCTTC

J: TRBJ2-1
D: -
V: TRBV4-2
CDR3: CASSRDGSSYNEQFF
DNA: TGTGCCAGCAGCCGGGACGGGAGCTCCTACAATGAGCAGTTCTTC

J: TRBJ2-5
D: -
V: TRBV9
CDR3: CASSVGRQGLGETQYF
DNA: TGTGCCAGCAGCGTAGGGCGGCAGGGGTTGGGAGAGACCCAGTACTTC

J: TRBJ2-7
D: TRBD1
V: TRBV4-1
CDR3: CASSQESPGQFIYEQYF
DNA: TGCGCCAGCAGCCAAGAAAGCCCGGGACAGTTTATTTACGAGCAGTACTTC